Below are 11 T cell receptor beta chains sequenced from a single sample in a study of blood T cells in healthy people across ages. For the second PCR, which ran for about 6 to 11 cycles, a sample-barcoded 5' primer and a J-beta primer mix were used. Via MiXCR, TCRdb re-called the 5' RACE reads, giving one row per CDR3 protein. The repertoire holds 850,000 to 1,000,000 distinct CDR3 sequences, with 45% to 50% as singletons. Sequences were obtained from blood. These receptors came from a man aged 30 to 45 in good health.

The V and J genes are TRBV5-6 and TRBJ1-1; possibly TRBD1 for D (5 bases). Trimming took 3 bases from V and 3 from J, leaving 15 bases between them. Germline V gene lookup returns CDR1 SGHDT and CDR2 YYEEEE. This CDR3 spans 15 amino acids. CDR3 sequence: CASSSPGHGYTEAFF. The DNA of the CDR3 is TGTGCCAGCAGCTCCCCTGGACACGGGTACACTGAAGCTTTCTTT.

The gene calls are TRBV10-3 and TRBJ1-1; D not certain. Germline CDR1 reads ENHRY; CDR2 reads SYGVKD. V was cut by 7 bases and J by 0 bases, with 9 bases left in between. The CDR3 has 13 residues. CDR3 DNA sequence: TGTGCCATCACCGCCGGCCTGAACACTGAAGCTTTCTTT. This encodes CAITAGLNTEAFF.

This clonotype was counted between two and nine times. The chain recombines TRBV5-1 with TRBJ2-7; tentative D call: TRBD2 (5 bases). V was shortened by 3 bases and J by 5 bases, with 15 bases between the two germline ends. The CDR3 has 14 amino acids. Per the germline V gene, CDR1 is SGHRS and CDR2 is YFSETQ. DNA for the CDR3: TGCGCCAGCAGCTCGGTGGTATCGGGGAACGAGCAGTACTTC. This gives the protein CASSSVVSGNEQYF.

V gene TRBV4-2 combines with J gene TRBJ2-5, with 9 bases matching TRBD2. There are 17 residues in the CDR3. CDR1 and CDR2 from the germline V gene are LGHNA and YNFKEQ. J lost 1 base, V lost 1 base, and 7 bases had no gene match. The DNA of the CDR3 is TGTGCCAGCAGCCAAGCTCCAATGGGACTAGCCCAAGAGACCCAGTACTTC. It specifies CASSQAPMGLAQETQYF.

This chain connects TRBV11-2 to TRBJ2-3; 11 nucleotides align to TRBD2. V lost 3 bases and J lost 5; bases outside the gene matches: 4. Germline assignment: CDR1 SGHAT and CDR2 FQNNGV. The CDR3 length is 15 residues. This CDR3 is CASSFSGRDEDTQYF. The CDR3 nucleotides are TGTGCCAGCAGCTTTAGCGGGAGGGACGAAGATACGCAGTATTTT.

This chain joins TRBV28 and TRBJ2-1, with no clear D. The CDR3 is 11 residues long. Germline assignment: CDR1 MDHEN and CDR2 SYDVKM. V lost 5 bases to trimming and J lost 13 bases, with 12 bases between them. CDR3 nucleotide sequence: TGTGCCAGCAGTCCTCGCTTATCTCAGTTCTTC. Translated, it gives CASSPRLSQFF.

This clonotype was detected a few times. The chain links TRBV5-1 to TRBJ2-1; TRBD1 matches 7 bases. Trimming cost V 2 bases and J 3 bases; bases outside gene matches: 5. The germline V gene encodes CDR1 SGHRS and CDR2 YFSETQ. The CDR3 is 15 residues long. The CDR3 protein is CASSLTGVDYNEQFF. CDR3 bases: TGCGCCAGCAGCTTAACAGGGGTGGACTACAATGAGCAGTTCTTC. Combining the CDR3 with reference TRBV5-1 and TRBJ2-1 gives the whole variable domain KAGVTQTPRYLIKTRGQQVTLSCSPISGHRSVSWYQQTPGQGLQFLFEYFSETQRNKGNFPGRFSGRQFSNSRSEMNVSTLELGDSALYLCASSLTGVDYNEQFFGPGTRLTVL.

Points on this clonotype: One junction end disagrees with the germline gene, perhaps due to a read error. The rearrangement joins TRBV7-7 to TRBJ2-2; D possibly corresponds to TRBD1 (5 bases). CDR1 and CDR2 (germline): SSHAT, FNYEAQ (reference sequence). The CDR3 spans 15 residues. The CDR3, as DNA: TGTGCTAGCAGCTTGACAGATTCTAACACCGGGGAGCTGTTTTTT. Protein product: CASSLTDSNTGELFF.

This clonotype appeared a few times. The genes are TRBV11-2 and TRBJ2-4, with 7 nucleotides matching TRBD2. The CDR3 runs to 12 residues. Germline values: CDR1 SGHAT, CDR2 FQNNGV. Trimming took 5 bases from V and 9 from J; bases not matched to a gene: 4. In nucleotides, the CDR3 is TGTGCCAGCAGCCCCTCGGGGGGCATTCAGTACTTC. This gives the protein CASSPSGGIQYF.

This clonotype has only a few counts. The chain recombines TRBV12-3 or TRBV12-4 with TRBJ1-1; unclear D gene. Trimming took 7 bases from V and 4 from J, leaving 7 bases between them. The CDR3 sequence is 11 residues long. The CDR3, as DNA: TGTGCCAGCACCCGCGCCACTGAAGCTTTCTTT. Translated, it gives CASTRATEAFF.

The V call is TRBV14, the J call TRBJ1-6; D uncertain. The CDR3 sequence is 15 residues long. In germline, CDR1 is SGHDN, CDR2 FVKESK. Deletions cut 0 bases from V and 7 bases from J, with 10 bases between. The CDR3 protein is CASSQEGRQNSPLHF. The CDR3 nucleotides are TGTGCCAGCAGCCAAGAGGGCAGGCAGAATTCACCCCTCCACTTT.